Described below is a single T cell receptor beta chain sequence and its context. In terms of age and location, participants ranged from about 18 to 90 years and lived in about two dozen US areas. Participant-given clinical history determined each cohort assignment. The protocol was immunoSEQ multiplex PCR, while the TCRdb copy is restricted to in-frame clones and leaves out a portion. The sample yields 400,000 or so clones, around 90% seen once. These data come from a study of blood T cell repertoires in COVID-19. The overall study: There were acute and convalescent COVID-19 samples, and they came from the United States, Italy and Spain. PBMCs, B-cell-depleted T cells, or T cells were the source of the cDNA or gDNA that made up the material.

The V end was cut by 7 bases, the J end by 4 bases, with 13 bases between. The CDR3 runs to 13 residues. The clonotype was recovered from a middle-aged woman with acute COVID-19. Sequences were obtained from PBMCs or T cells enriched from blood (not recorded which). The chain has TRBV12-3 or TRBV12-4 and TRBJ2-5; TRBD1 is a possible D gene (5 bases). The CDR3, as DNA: TGTGCCAGCACCCAGGACAACCGAGAGACCCAGTACTTC. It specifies CASTQDNRETQYF.